This T cell receptor beta chain was found in a study of cytomegalovirus exposure and HLA in healthy donors (dated by TCRdb to about 2017). About the study as a whole: The 650 to 750 repertoires of the first cohort and the 110 or so validation repertoires were produced on the same platform, according to a later analysis. To predict cytomegalovirus infection status, the study brought together high-throughput TCR immunosequencing, statistical association of individual TCRs with disease status, and machine learning. Besides the first cohort of around 670 subjects, a separate validation cohort made up of over a hundred different subjects was used. The study was designed to test whether signatures of past pathogen exposure could be identified by cataloging public T cell receptors. General study outcomes and caveats: The classifier was reported to diagnose cytomegalovirus status with high specificity and sensitivity in both the original cohort and the validation cohort. Most TCR sequences were seen in very few donors, while some public TCRs were found in many individuals. In the study, approximately 160 TCR beta chains were listed as associated with cytomegalovirus. A later analysis had no HLA typing for the validation cohort, so co-occurrence there was scored across all 110 or so repertoires. Three of the identified cytomegalovirus-associated TCR beta chains were confirmed in vitro to be specific for cytomegalovirus antigens. It was suggested by the authors that the approach could potentially be generalized to other disease states and immunological phenotypes. Of the cluster scores, 94% were above 0 in a later analysis, which found that TCRs clustered in the first cohort also tended to co-occur in the 95 to 150 validation repertoires.

The library was prepared using the immunoSEQ multiplex PCR assay. The source study handled its data this way. A statistical classification framework was built to diagnose cytomegalovirus status from the catalog of TCR beta chain sequences. Drawn from immuneACCESS, this table holds only the in-frame rearrangements with V and J called that TCRdb kept. Clones are partly lost; checked studies trace under half to an unresolved V gene and leave the rest unexplained. The DNA gave D and trimming, while V, J and clone size come from that table. The sample table records some 240,000 clones; around 85% of these occur just once. Of the sample, roughly 1.2% falls within the top ten clones. On this clone itself: There is no known antigen for this receptor. No per-base quality is available; no much larger clone lies one base away.

Donors formed part of the validation cohort, which comprised approximately 130 subjects and was distinct from the first cohort of several hundred subjects. The germline V gene yields SGHRS for CDR1 and YFSETQ for CDR2. From the cysteine through the phenylalanine, the CDR3 covers 16 amino acids. Kept here is only the CDR3 DNA, which spans 48 bases and is read in frame from base 1. V and J lose 0 bases and 2 bases, and a span of 12 bases separates them. The rearrangement joined TRBV5-1 to TRBJ2-1; a tentative D call is TRBD1 (6 bases match). Sequenced material: PBMCs. This clonotype was sampled from a woman in her 30s in good health and CMV-seropositive. The CDR3 region has the sequence CASSLAGDKPYNEQFF. The DNA sequence is given as TGCGCCAGCAGCTTGGCCGGGGACAAACCCTACAATGAGCAGTTCTTC.